This TCR beta chain comes out of a study of beta chain features in type 1 diabetes. Study results and caveats: TCRB rearrangement may or may not be influenced by HLA type; here this remained unresolved. Possibly, sequencing cDNA over-represented cells that had high TCR expression levels. Moderately but significantly shorter TCRB CDR3s were found in Type 1 diabetes patients in all four CD4+ subsets.

This clone was observed a few times. Its antigen is not known. Investigators reverse transcribed all isolated RNA, so they sequenced expressed TCRB transcripts. Produced via immunoSEQ multiplex PCR; TCRdb's table is partial and in-frame only. The sample includes over 150,000 clones, about 7.9% of them seen just once. Only one heparinised blood draw was taken per donor, and its volume averaged around 110 mL. CD4+ naive, central memory, regulatory and stem cell-like memory subsets were isolated by sorting on CD45RO/CCR7/CD25/CD127/CD95/CD27. The length of the CDR3 is 11 residues. V dropped 7 bases and J dropped 3 bases, with 7 bases sitting between them. The germline gives CDR1 SGDLS, CDR2 YYNGEE.

The clonotype comes from a man aged 18-30 years with type 1 diabetes. The sequencing sample was made of central memory CD4+ T cells from blood. The chain combines TRBV9 with TRBJ1-2; TRBD1 is a possible D gene (5 bases). The CDR3 DNA sequence: TGTGCCAGCCCAGGGTACTATGGCTACACCTTC. Protein product: CASPGYYGYTF.